Presented here are 11 T cell receptor beta chains from one specimen sequenced in a study of CD8 T cells in Susac syndrome. RNA, at about 0.5 to 1 ug, was reverse transcribed with random hexamers. TCRdb processed the immunoSEQ multiplex PCR reads anew with MiXCR; each CDR3 protein has one entry. The sample consists of 250,000 to 300,000 distinct CDR3 sequences, 70% to 90% of them appearing once. Sequenced: CD8+ T cells from PBMCs. The receptor source for this set is a human donor with multiple sclerosis.

The V gene is TRBV9, the J gene TRBJ1-1; the D is unclear. The CDR3 is 11 amino acids. V was pared by 5 bases and J by 4 bases, with 6 bases between. Germline CDR1 SGDLS, CDR2 YYNGEE. Here the CDR3 DNA reads TGTGCCAGCAGTTCTTCCACTGAAGCTTTCTTT. As protein: CASSSSTEAFF. Using reference TRBV9 and TRBJ1-1 for the parts outside the CDR3, the full variable domain is DSGVTQTPKHLITATGQRVTLRCSPRSGDLSVYWYQQSLDQGLQFLIQYYNGEERAKGNILERFSAQQFPDLHSELNLSSLELGDSALYFCASSSSTEAFFGQGTRLTVV.

V and J are TRBV5-1 and TRBJ2-5; D is perhaps TRBD2 (7 bases). The germline gives CDR1 SGHRS, CDR2 YFSETQ. This CDR3 has 15 amino acids. V was clipped by 2 bases and J by 2 bases, with 13 bases between them. CDR3 sequence (DNA): TGCGCCAGCAGCTTCGGGGGGCTGGTTCAAGAGACCCAGTACTTC. Its protein product is CASSFGGLVQETQYF.

The gene calls are TRBV6-2 or TRBV6-3 and TRBJ1-1, with 8 positions matching TRBD1. The germline V gene has CDR1 MNHEY and CDR2 SVGEGT. Trimming took 4 bases from V and 4 from J; bases not matched to a gene: 5. The CDR3 has 14 amino acids. CDR3 protein: CASSSHRGSTEAFF. CDR3 in DNA: TGTGCCAGCAGTTCCCACAGGGGGAGCACTGAAGCTTTCTTT.

Regarding this clonotype: The junction does not match germline at one end; this may be a read error. The rearrangement links TRBV2 to TRBJ2-7, with D tentatively TRBD1 or TRBD2 (5 bases each). Germline assignment: CDR1 SNHLY and CDR2 FYNNEI. The CDR3 consists of 14 residues. CDR3 DNA sequence: TGTGCCAGCAGGGAAGGGGACGTGCCCTACGAGCAGTACTTC. Residues: CASREGDVPYEQYF.

V usage is TRBV27 and J usage is TRBJ2-7; no firm D call. This CDR3 region has 13 residues. In germline, CDR1 is MNHEY, CDR2 SMNVEV (reference sequence). Between the trimmed V and J ends, which lost 3 bases and 2 bases, there was a span of 8 bases. In DNA form, the CDR3 reads TGTGCCAGCAGTTTTGCGGAGACCTACGAGCAGTACTTC. Amino acid sequence: CASSFAETYEQYF.

This clonotype turned up a few times. The rearrangement uses TRBV6-1 and TRBJ2-7, with 9 bases that match TRBD2. Germline V gene sequence: CDR1 MNHNS, CDR2 SASEGT. The length of the CDR3 is 15 residues. Trimming cost V 1 base and J 2 bases; bases outside gene matches: 3. The CDR3 loop is CASSEGLAATYEQYF. The CDR3 DNA reads as TGTGCCAGCAGTGAAGGACTAGCGGCTACCTACGAGCAGTACTTC.

The chain is built from TRBV6-2 or TRBV6-3 and TRBJ2-1, with unresolved D. Germline lookup yields CDR1 MNHEY and CDR2 SVGEGT. V lost 2 bases to trimming and J lost 7 bases, with 18 bases between them. The length of the CDR3 is 16 residues. The CDR3, as DNA: TGTGCCAGCAGTTACACTAATACTCCGGGTCGAAATGAGCAGTTCTTC. It translates to CASSYTNTPGRNEQFF.

The rearrangement uses TRBV28 and TRBJ2-1, with TRBD1 matching over 8 bases. The ends lost 7 bases at V and 8 bases at J; junction bases unmatched: 13. CDR3 length: 15 amino acids. Per germline, CDR1 MDHEN and CDR2 SYDVKM. DNA of the CDR3: TGTGCCAGCAATCCCATCTCAGGGGGCACAGATGAGCAGTTCTTC. This codes for CASNPISGGTDEQFF.

This chain links TRBV7-9 with TRBJ1-5; no firm D call. CDR3 length equals 12 residues. Trimming cost V 5 bases and J 4 bases, with 6 bases left between them. Germline CDR1 reads SEHNR; CDR2 reads FQNEAQ (reference sequence). The CDR3 nucleotides are TGTGCCAGCAGCATCAATAATCAGCCCCAGCATTTT. Residues: CASSINNQPQHF.

The V gene is TRBV7-2, the J gene TRBJ2-1, with D possibly matching TRBD2 (5 bases). Germline CDR1 reads SGHTA; CDR2 reads FQGNSA. With 1 base removed from V and 5 bases from J, the gap between germline ends came to 12 bases. The CDR3 covers 15 residues. The CDR3 here is CASSLVPAADNEQFF. The CDR3 DNA reads TGTGCCAGCAGCTTAGTCCCAGCGGCTGACAATGAGCAGTTCTTC. Variable domain in full (rest from reference TRBV7-2 and TRBJ2-1): GAGVSQSPSNKVTEKGKDVELRCDPISGHTALYWYRQSLGQGLEFLIYFQGNSAPDKSGLPSDRFSAERTGGSVSTLTIQRTQQEDSAVYLCASSLVPAADNEQFFGPGTRLTVL.

This chain links TRBV9 with TRBJ2-7; unclear D gene. The CDR3 covers 12 residues. V lost 3 bases and J lost 6, with 10 bases in between. Germline V gene data show CDR1 as SGDLS and CDR2 as YYNGEE. The CDR3 here is CASSGDPLEQYF. The CDR3 DNA sequence: TGTGCCAGCAGCGGCGACCCGCTCGAGCAGTACTTC.